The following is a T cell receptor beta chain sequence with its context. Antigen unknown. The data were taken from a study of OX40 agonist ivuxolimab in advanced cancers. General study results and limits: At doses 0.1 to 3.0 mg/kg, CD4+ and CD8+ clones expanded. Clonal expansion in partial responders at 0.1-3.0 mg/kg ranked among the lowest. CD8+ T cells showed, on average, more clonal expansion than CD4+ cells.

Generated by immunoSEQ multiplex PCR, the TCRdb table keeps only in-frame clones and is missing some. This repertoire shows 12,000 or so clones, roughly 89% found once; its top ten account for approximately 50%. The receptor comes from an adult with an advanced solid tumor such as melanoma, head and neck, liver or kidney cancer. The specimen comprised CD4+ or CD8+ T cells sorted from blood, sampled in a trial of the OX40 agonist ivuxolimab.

Here the CDR3 DNA reads TGCGCCAGCAGCCAAGATTCAGGGAGAAGCAATCAGCCCCAGCATTTT. This encodes CASSQDSGRSNQPQHF. This chain uses TRBV4-1 with TRBJ1-5; D may be TRBD1 (5 bases). CDR1 MGHRA and CDR2 YSYEKL come from the germline V gene. CDR3 size: 16 residues. The V end was cut by 0 bases, the J end by 1 base, with 10 bases between.